This T cell receptor beta chain was captured in a study of identifying expanded T cells in peripheral blood. Overall study results and limits: Over around two and four weeks, about 16.4 and 19 clones changed, versus approximately 1.2 between replicates.

As concerns this clone: What it binds is unknown.

During the collection period, no donor immune events like infections were recorded. Sequencing used immunoSEQ multiplex PCR; TCRdb keeps in-frame clones, though not all of them. The sample lists over 100,000 clones, about 87% occurring once. The sequenced sample consisted of blood. This clonotype was obtained from a person between 18 and 75 years old in good health.

The CDR3: CASSLAGGNTGELFF. In nucleotides, the CDR3 is TGTGCCAGCAGCCTAGCGGGGGGGAACACCGGGGAGCTGTTTTTT. J is TRBJ2-2 and V is TRBV2, with 11 bases matching TRBD2. Germline assignment: CDR1 SNHLY and CDR2 FYNNEI. With V trimmed by 6 bases and J by 1 base, 1 base remained unmatched. CDR3 size: 15 residues.